The 30 T cell receptor beta chains below were found in one sample sequenced in a study of monozygotic twins with inflammatory bowel disease. With the 5' RACE reads reprocessed, TCRdb shows one record per CDR3 protein and no DNA. The record lists 350,000 to 400,000 distinct CDR3 sequences, of which the ten most abundant hold 2% to 3%. Sequencing used blood. These receptors were taken from a human donor with ulcerative colitis or Crohn's disease, or a healthy co-twin of an affected twin (not recorded which).

The V and J genes are TRBV19 and TRBJ2-1; there is no DNA to check the TCRdb D call of TRBD2. CDR3 length equals 14 residues. Germline V gives CDR1 LNHDA, CDR2 SQIVND (reference sequence). CDR3 protein: CASSANPTSIRQFF. Based on the CDR3 plus reference TRBV19 and TRBJ2-1, the full variable domain is DGGITQSPKYLFRKEGQNVTLSCEQNLNHDAMYWYRQDPGQGLRLIYYSQIVNDFQKGDIAEGYSVSREKKESFPLTVTSAQKNPTAFYLCASSANPTSIRQFFGPGTRLTVL.

The chain is built from TRBV6-2 or TRBV6-3 and TRBJ1-5; the TCRdb call, TRBD1, lacks DNA for checking. The CDR3 is 14 amino acids. CDR1 and CDR2 (germline): MNHEY, SVGEGT. CDR3 region: CASTTGTYNQPQHF.

The CDR3 spells CASSLTLKGEQFF. The chain couples TRBV7-3 to TRBJ2-1. The germline V gene has CDR1 SGHTA and CDR2 FQGTGA. CDR3 length: 13 amino acids.

V and J are TRBV7-9 and TRBJ2-1. The CDR3 extends over 11 amino acids. Per the germline V gene, CDR1 is SEHNR and CDR2 is FQNEAQ (reference sequence). The CDR3 spells CASSQWDKQFF. The complete variable domain, with remaining parts taken from reference TRBV7-9 and TRBJ2-1, reads DTGVSQNPRHKITKRGQNVTFRCDPISEHNRLYWYRQTLGQGPEFLTYFQNEAQLEKSRLLSDRFSAERPKGSFSTLEIQRTEQGDSAMYLCASSQWDKQFFGPGTRLTVL.

The chain joins TRBV5-5 to TRBJ2-3; TCRdb outputs TRBD2, but without DNA this stays unchecked. The V gene's germline CDR1 is SGHKS and CDR2 YYEKEE (reference sequence). The CDR3 runs to 17 residues. The CDR3 sequence is CASSSTITSLSTDTQYF.

J is TRBJ2-4 and V is TRBV20-1; without DNA, the TCRdb call of TRBD1 cannot be checked. Germline V gene lookup returns CDR1 DFQATT and CDR2 SNEGSKA (reference sequence). The CDR3 is made up of 12 amino acids. The CDR3 is CSARGTRDIQYF.

The J gene is TRBJ1-1, the V gene TRBV18; as DNA is missing, the TRBD1 call by TCRdb cannot be tested. This CDR3 has 16 residues. CDR1 and CDR2 from the germline V gene are KGHSH and LQKENI. The CDR3 spells CASSLGTTRSNTEAFF.

The rearrangement joins TRBV5-8 to TRBJ1-4. There are 14 residues in the CDR3. The germline CDR1 and CDR2 sequences are SGHTS and YDEGEE. This CDR3 is CASSLSRPNEKLFF. Variable domain in full (rest from reference TRBV5-8 and TRBJ1-4): EAGVTQSPTHLIKTRGQQATLRCSPISGHTSVYWYQQALGLGLQFLLWYDEGEERNRGNFPPRFSGRQFPNYSSELNVNALELEDSALYLCASSLSRPNEKLFFGSGTQLSVL.

The V gene is TRBV6-5, the J gene TRBJ1-6. The CDR3 covers 16 residues. Germline CDR1 and CDR2: MNHEY and SVGAGI. The CDR3 protein is CASSYDGGSYNSPLHF.

The CDR3 spells CASRPGLAVSTDTQYF. This chain uses TRBV12-3 or TRBV12-4 with TRBJ2-3; no DNA is available, so the TRBD2 call from TCRdb remains unchecked. This CDR3 is built from 16 residues.

The rearrangement uses TRBV12-3 or TRBV12-4 and TRBJ2-2; lacking DNA, the TRBD1 call made by TCRdb goes unchecked. This CDR3 contains 11 residues. The CDR3 spells CASSRGQDRIF.

This chain joins TRBV6-2 or TRBV6-3 and TRBJ2-7. In germline, CDR1 is MNHEY, CDR2 SVGEGT. This CDR3 region has 11 residues. The CDR3 spells CASTSGYEQYF.

This chain links TRBV7-2 with TRBJ1-2; the TRBD1 assignment by TCRdb is unverifiable without DNA. CDR1 and CDR2 (germline): SGHTA, FQGNSA. The CDR3 is made up of 17 amino acids. Here the CDR3 reads CASSLATGQGVVYGYTF.

The chain's CDR3 is CASSLWAKNIQYF. The V gene is TRBV5-6, the J gene TRBJ2-4. The length of the CDR3 is 13 residues. CDR1 is SGHDT and CDR2 is YYEEEE in the germline V gene.

This chain connects TRBV11-2 to TRBJ2-2; TCRdb's D call, TRBD1, is unchecked because there is no DNA. CDR3 length equals 19 residues. Germline lookup yields CDR1 SGHAT and CDR2 FQNNGV. CDR3 sequence reads: CASSDRRPGQGGNTGELFF.

The chain recombines TRBV12-3 or TRBV12-4 with TRBJ2-7; with no DNA, the TCRdb D assignment of TRBD1 cannot be verified. The CDR3 totals 15 residues. The CDR3 sequence: CASSHRTRLFYEQYF.

V usage is TRBV12-3 or TRBV12-4 and J usage is TRBJ2-1; the D gene TCRdb calls, TRBD1, cannot be checked with no DNA. The CDR3 extends over 12 amino acids. This CDR3 reads CASSGSGGEQFF.

This chain links TRBV15 with TRBJ1-1; the D call of TRBD1 rests on TCRdb alone, since no DNA is present to check it. CDR1 LNHNV and CDR2 YYDKDF come from the germline V gene (reference sequence). The CDR3 spans 12 residues. CDR3 residues: CATSRQGNRAFF.

This rearrangement joins TRBV7-9 to TRBJ2-7; the TRBD1 assignment by TCRdb is unverifiable without DNA. The CDR3 has 15 residues. The germline gives CDR1 SEHNR, CDR2 FQNEAQ (reference sequence). The CDR3 loop is CASSDRRRGSYEQYF.

CDR3 region: CASSSRQGDEKLFF. The chain has TRBV5-1 and TRBJ1-4; with no DNA, the TCRdb D assignment of TRBD1 cannot be verified. In germline, CDR1 is SGHRS, CDR2 YFSETQ. The CDR3 runs to 14 residues.

The rearrangement uses TRBV3-1 and TRBJ1-2. The CDR3 length is 13 residues. Germline-derived CDR1 and CDR2 are LGHDT and YNNKEL (reference sequence). The CDR3 loop is CASSQDYIYGYTF.

The gene calls are TRBV6-5 and TRBJ2-2; TCRdb proposes TRBD1, but this gene call is untestable without DNA. Germline-derived CDR1 and CDR2 are MNHEY and SVGAGI. The CDR3 has 15 amino acids. CDR3 loop: CASSYYVGQTGELFF.

This chain connects TRBV21-1 to TRBJ2-7; there is no DNA to check the TCRdb D call of TRBD2. TRBV21-1 constitutes a pseudogene. CDR3 length equals 18 residues. CDR3 amino acids: CASSNQQAGLAVDYEQYF.

This chain links TRBV7-2 with TRBJ2-5; TCRdb's assignment of TRBD1 cannot be checked, as there is no DNA. Germline assignment: CDR1 SGHTA and CDR2 FQGNSA. The CDR3 spans 14 residues. The CDR3 loop reads CASSLQTGGETQYF. Looking up the rest from reference TRBV7-2 and TRBJ2-5 gives the full variable domain: GAGVSQSPSNKVTEKGKDVELRCDPISGHTALYWYRQSLGQGLEFLIYFQGNSAPDKSGLPSDRFSAERTGGSVSTLTIQRTQQEDSAVYLCASSLQTGGETQYFGPGTRLLVL.

This chain connects TRBV18 to TRBJ2-3. Germline assignment: CDR1 KGHSH and CDR2 LQKENI. This CDR3 is built from 16 residues. The CDR3 loop reads CASSPPGVRGTDTQYF.

The genes are TRBV30 and TRBJ2-3. The V gene's germline CDR1 is GTSNPN and CDR2 SVGIG (reference sequence). CDR3 size: 11 residues. CDR3 protein: CAWSVESTQYF.

The chain links TRBV7-2 to TRBJ2-5; the TCRdb call, TRBD2, lacks DNA for checking. Germline-derived CDR1 and CDR2 are SGHTA and FQGNSA. The CDR3 extends over 17 amino acids. CDR3: CASSLALAGGRLETQYF.

The genes are TRBV5-1 and TRBJ2-3; as DNA is missing, the TRBD1 call by TCRdb cannot be tested. Germline V CDR1 and CDR2: SGHRS, YFSETQ. The CDR3 has 13 amino acids. CDR3 protein: CASARGQRDTQYF.

V is TRBV21-1 and J is TRBJ2-1; TCRdb's D call, TRBD1, is unchecked because there is no DNA. TRBV21-1 is designated a pseudogene. The CDR3 is 16 amino acids. The CDR3 loop is CASSSLRTGPANEQFF.

The J gene is TRBJ1-4, the V gene TRBV4-1; TCRdb's D call of TRBD1 is untestable without DNA. Germline CDR1 reads MGHRA; CDR2 reads YSYEKL. The CDR3 length is 18 residues. The CDR3 here is CASGLGQGREKTNEKLFF.